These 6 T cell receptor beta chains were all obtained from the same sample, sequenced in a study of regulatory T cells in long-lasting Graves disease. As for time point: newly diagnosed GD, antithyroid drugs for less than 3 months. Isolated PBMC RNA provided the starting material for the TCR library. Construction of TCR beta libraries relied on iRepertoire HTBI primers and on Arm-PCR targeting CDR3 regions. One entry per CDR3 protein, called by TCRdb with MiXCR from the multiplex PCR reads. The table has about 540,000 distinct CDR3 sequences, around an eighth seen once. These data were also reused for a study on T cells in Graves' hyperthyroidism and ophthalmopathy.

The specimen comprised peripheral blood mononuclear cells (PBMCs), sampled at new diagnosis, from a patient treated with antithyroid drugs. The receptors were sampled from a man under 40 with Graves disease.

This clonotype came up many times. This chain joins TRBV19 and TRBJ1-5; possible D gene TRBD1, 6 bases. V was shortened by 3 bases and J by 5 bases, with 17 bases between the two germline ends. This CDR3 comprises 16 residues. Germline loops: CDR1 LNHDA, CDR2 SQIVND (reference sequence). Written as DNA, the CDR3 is TGTGCCAGTAGTATCGCAGGGGCCGCCGCCCATCAGCCCCAGCATTTT. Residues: CASSIAGAAAHQPQHF. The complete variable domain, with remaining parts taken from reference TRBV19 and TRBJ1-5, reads DGGITQSPKYLFRKEGQNVTLSCEQNLNHDAMYWYRQDPGQGLRLIYYSQIVNDFQKGDIAEGYSVSREKKESFPLTVTSAQKNPTAFYLCASSIAGAAAHQPQHFGDGTRLSIL.

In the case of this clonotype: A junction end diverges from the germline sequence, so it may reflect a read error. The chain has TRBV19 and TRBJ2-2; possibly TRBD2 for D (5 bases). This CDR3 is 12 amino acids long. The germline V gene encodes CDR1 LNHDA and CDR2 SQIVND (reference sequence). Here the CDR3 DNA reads TGTGCCAGTAATATTCCCACCGGGGAGCTGCTTTTT. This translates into CASNIPTGELLF.

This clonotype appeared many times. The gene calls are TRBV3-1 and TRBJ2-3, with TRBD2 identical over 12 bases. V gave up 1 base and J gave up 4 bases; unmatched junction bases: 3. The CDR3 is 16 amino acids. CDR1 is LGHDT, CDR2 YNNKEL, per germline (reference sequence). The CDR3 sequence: CASSQGLAGGADTQYF. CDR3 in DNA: TGTGCCAGCAGCCAAGGGCTAGCGGGAGGGGCAGATACGCAGTATTTT.

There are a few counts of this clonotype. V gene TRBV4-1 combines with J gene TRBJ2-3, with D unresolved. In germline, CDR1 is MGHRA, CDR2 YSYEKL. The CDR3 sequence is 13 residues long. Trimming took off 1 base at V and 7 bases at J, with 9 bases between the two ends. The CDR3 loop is CASSQVPGNTQYF. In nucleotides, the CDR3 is TGCGCCAGCAGCCAAGTCCCAGGCAATACGCAGTATTTT.

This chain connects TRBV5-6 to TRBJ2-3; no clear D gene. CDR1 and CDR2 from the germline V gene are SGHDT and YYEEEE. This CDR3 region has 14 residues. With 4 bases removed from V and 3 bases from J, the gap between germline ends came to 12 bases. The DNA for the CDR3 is TGTGCCAGCAGCCAGACCGACGGGACAGATACGCAGTATTTT. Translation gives CASSQTDGTDTQYF.

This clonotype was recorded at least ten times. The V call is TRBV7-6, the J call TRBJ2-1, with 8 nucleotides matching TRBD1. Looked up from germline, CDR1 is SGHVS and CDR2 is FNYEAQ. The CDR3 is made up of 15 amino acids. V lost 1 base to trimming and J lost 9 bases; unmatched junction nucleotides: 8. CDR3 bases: TGTGCCAGCAGCTTAGGGACTGGACAGGGCGGTGAGCAGTTCTTC. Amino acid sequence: CASSLGTGQGGEQFF.